This T cell receptor beta chain was found in a study of technical replicates of blood from a handful of donors. The table came from immunoSEQ multiplex PCR; TCRdb's copy has only in-frame clones and leaves some out. Altogether about 88,000 clones are present, around 94% being singletons, with the ten largest covering about 0.23%. Germline V CDR1 and CDR2: LNHDA, SQIVND (reference sequence). The CDR3 is 13 amino acids. Trimming shortened V by 7 bases and J by 4 bases, and 10 bases separated the two germline ends. Material for sequencing was T cells isolated from PBMCs. The TCR sequence derives from a human donor in good health. V gene TRBV19 combines with J gene TRBJ1-4, with a weak D call TRBD1 (6 bases). CDR3 protein: CASTRGGNEKLFF. CDR3 sequence (DNA): TGTGCCAGTACGCGAGGGGGTAATGAAAAACTGTTTTTT.